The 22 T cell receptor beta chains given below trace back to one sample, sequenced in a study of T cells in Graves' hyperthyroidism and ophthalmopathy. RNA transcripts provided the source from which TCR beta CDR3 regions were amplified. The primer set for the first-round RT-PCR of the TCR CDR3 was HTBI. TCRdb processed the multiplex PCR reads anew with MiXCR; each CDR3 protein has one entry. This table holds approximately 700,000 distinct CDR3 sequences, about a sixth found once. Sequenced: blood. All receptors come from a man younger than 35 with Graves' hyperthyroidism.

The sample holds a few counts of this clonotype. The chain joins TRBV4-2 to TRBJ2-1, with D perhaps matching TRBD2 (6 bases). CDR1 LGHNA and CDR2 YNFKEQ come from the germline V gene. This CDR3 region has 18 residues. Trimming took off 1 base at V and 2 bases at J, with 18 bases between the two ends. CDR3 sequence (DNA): TGTGCCAGCAGCCAAGTTCAGAGGGACTCCCCAACCTACAATGAGCAGTTCTTC. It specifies CASSQVQRDSPTYNEQFF.

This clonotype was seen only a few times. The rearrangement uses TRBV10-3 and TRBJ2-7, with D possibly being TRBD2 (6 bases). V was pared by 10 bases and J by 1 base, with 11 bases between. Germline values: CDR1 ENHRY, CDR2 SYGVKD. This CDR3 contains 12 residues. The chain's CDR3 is CATASESYEQYF. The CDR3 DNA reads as TGTGCCACCGCTAGCGAGTCCTACGAGCAGTACTTC.

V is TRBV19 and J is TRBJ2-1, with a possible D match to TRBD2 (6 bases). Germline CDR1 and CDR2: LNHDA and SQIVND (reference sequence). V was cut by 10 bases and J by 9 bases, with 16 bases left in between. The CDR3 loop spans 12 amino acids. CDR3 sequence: CATGVMRGEQFF. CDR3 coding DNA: TGTGCCACGGGGGTCATGAGAGGTGAGCAGTTCTTC.

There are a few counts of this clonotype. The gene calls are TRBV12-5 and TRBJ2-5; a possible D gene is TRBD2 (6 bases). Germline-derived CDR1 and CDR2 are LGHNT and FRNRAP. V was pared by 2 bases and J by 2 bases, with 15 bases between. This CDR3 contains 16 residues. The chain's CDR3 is CASGLTPTSGQETQYF. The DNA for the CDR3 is TGTGCTAGTGGTTTGACCCCCACAAGCGGGCAAGAGACCCAGTACTTC.

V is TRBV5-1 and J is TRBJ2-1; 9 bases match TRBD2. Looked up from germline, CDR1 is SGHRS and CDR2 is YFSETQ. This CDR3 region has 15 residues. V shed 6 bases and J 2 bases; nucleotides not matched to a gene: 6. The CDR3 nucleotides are TGCGCCAGCAAGGCGGGAGGGGTGCCCTACAATGAGCAGTTCTTC. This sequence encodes CASKAGGVPYNEQFF.

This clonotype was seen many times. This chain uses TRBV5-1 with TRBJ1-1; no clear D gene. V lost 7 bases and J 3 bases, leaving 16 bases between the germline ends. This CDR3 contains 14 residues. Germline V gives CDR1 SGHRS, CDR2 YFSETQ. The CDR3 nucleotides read TGCGCCAGCCGCCGGGCCGAGGGAGACACTGAAGCTTTCTTT. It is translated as CASRRAEGDTEAFF.

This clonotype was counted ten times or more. DNA of the CDR3: TGTGCCAGCAGCGGGGTCCCCTACGAGCAGTACTTC. Encoded protein: CASSGVPYEQYF. The rearrangement links TRBV7-9 to TRBJ2-7; D call uncertain. Germline V gene sequence: CDR1 SEHNR, CDR2 FQNEAQ (reference sequence). Trimming removed 5 bases from V and 2 bases from J, with 7 bases in between. The CDR3 runs to 12 residues.

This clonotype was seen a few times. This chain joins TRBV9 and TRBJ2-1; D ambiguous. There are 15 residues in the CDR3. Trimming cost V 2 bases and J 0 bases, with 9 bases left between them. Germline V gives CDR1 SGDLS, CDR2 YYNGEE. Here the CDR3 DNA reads TGTGCCAGCAGCGTCGATGCCTACTCCTACAATGAGCAGTTCTTC. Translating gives CASSVDAYSYNEQFF.

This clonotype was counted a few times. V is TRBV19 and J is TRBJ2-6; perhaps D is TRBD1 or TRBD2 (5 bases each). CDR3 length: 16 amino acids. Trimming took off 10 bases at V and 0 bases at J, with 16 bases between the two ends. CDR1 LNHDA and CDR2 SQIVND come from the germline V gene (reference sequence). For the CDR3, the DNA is TGTGCCAACCTGTGCAGGGAGAGCTCTGGGGCCAACGTCCTGACTTTC. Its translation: CANLCRESSGANVLTF.

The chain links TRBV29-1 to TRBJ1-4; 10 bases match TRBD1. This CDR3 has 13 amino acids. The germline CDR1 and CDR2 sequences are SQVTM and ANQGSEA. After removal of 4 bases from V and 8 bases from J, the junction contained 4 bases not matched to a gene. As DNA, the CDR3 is TGCAGCGTTGTCGGGACAGGGGAGGAAAAACTGTTTTTT. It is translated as CSVVGTGEEKLFF.

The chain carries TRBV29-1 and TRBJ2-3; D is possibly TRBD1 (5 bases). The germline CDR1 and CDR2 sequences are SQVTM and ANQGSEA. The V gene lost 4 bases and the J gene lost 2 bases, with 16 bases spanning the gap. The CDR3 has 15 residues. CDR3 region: CSVVLRQGPTDTQYF. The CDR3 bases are TGCAGCGTTGTTCTTCGTCAGGGCCCCACAGATACGCAGTATTTT.

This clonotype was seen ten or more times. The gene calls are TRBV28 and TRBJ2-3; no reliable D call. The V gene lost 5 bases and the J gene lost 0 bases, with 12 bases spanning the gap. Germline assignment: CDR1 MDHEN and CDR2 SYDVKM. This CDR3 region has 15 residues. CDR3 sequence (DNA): TGTGCCAGCAGTCCCGGAGTTGGGAGCACAGATACGCAGTATTTT. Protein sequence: CASSPGVGSTDTQYF.

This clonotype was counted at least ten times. The CDR3: CASSPTSGHYEQYF. For the CDR3, the DNA is TGTGCCAGCAGCCCTACTAGCGGCCATTACGAGCAGTACTTC. The gene calls are TRBV7-8 and TRBJ2-7; 8 bases line up with TRBD2. This CDR3 has 14 amino acids. CDR1 is SGHVS, CDR2 FQNEAQ, per germline. Losses at the gene ends were 5 bases for V and 4 bases for J; bases not matched to a gene: 7.

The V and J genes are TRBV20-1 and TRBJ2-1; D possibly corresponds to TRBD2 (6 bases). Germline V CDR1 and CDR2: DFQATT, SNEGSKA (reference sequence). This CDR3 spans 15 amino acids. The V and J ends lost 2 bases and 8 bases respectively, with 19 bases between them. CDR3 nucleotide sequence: TGCAGTGCTAGATCCCCAGCGGGCCTCCCGGATGAGCAGTTCTTC. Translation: CSARSPAGLPDEQFF.

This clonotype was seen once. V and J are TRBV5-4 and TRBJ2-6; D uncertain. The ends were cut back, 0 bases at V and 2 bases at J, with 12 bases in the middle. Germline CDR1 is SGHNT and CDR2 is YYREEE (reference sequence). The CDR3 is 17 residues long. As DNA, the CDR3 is TGTGCCAGCAGCTTGGGTGGCCTTAGGCCTGGGGCCAACGTCCTGACTTTC. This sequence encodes CASSLGGLRPGANVLTF.

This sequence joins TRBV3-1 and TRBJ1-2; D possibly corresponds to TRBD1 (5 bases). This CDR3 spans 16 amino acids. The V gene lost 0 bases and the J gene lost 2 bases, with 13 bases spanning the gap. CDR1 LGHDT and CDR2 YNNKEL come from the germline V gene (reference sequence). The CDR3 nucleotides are TGTGCCAGCAGCCAAGAAGCTTGGGGGGGGAACTATGGCTACACCTTC. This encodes CASSQEAWGGNYGYTF.

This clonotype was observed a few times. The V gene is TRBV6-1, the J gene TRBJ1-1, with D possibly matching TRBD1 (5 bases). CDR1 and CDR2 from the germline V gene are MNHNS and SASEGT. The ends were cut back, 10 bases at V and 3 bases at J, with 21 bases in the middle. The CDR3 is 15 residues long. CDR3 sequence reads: CATSRRVDKDTEAFF. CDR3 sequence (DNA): TGTGCCACTAGCCGAAGGGTGGACAAGGACACTGAAGCTTTCTTT.

CDR3 sequence reads: CASSATGDYEQYF. In DNA, the CDR3 is TGTGCCAGCAGCGCAACAGGAGATTACGAGCAGTACTTC. The chain employs TRBV28 and TRBJ2-7; D possibly corresponds to TRBD1 (5 bases). With 6 bases removed from V and 4 bases from J, the gap between germline ends came to 13 bases. Germline values: CDR1 MDHEN, CDR2 SYDVKM. This CDR3 region has 13 residues.

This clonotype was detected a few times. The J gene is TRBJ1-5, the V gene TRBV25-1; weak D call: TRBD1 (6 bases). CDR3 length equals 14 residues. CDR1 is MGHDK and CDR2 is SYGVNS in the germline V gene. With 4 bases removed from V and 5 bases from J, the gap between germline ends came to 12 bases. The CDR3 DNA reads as TGTGCCAGCAGTGCAAGCCCAGGGGATCAGCCCCAGCATTTT. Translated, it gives CASSASPGDQPQHF. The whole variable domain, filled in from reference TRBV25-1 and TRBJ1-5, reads EADIYQTPRYLVIGTGKKITLECSQTMGHDKMYWYQQDPGMELHLIHYSYGVNSTEKGDLSSESTVSRIRTEHFPLTLESARPSHTSQYLCASSASPGDQPQHFGDGTRLSIL.

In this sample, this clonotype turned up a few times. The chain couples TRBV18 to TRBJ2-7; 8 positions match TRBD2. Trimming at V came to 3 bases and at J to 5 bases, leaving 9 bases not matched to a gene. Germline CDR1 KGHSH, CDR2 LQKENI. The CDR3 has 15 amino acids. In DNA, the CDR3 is TGTGCCAGCTCACCGGCAGCTAGCGGGCTGAACGAGCAGTACTTC. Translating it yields CASSPAASGLNEQYF. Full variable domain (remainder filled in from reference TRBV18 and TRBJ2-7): NAGVMQNPRHLVRRRGQEARLRCSPMKGHSHVYWYRQLPEEGLKFMVYLQKENIIDESGMPKERFSAEFPKEGPSILRIQQVVRGDSAAYFCASSPAASGLNEQYFGPGTRLTVT.

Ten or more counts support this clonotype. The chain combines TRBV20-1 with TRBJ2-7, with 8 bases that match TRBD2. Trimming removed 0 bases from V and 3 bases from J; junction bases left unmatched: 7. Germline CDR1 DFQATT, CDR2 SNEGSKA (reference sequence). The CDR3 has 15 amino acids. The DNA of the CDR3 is TGCAGTGCTAGAGACTCCATAGCGGGAAGCTACGAGCAGTACTTC. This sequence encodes CSARDSIAGSYEQYF.

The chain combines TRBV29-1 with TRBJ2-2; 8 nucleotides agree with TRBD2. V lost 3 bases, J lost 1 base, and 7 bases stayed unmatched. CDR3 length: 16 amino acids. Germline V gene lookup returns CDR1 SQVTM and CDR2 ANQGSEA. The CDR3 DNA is TGCAGCGTTGAGTCGAGTAGCGGGAAGAACACCGGGGAGCTGTTTTTT. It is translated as CSVESSSGKNTGELFF.